Shown below are 17 T cell receptor beta chains from a single sample sequenced in a study of T cell responses to AZD1222 COVID-19 vaccine. The repertoire was sequenced with immunoSEQ multiplex PCR; TCRdb's copy has only in-frame clones and lacks some. The table shows about 200,000 clones, with 92% occurring only once. The sequencing used peripheral blood, collected on day 0 of AZD1222 vaccination. The source of these receptors is an adult in good health.

The rearrangement uses TRBV2 and TRBJ1-1; 7 positions match TRBD1. Germline CDR1 and CDR2: SNHLY and FYNNEI. The trim removed 10 bases at V and 9 bases at J, leaving 8 bases unmatched. This CDR3 has 11 residues. CDR3 loop: CATFETGQAFF. The CDR3 coding sequence is TGTGCCACCTTCGAGACAGGGCAAGCTTTCTTT.

The CDR3 protein is CASNPAGTGFYEQYF. In DNA form, the CDR3 reads TGTGCCAGCAACCCTGCCGGGACAGGGTTCTACGAGCAGTACTTC. This rearrangement joins TRBV6-5 to TRBJ2-7, with 9 bases identical to TRBD1. V was pared by 7 bases and J by 3 bases, with 10 bases of the junction left unmatched. Germline assignment: CDR1 MNHEY and CDR2 SVGAGI. There are 15 residues in the CDR3.

The gene calls are TRBV24-1 and TRBJ1-6, with D tentatively TRBD1 (6 bases). Germline CDR1 and CDR2: KGHDR and SFDVKD. Between the trimmed V and J ends, which lost 7 bases and 7 bases, there was a span of 13 bases. There are 14 residues in the CDR3. DNA for the CDR3: TGTGCCACCAGCGAAACAGGGCGCAATTCACCCCTCCACTTT. Translated: CATSETGRNSPLHF.

CDR3 nucleotide sequence: TGCGCCAGCAGCCTCCGGCGGACAGCAGGCACAGATACGCAGTATTTT. Translation: CASSLRRTAGTDTQYF. V and J are TRBV4-3 and TRBJ2-3, with D possibly TRBD1 on 6 matching bases. Looked up from germline, CDR1 is LGHNA and CDR2 is YSLEER. This CDR3 has 16 amino acids. The ends were cut back, 4 bases at V and 1 base at J, with 15 bases in the middle.

The rearrangement joins TRBV7-9 to TRBJ1-1; no clear D. V was clipped by 5 bases and J by 4 bases, with 8 bases between them. The CDR3 loop spans 12 amino acids. Germline CDR1 SEHNR, CDR2 FQNEAQ (reference sequence). DNA of the CDR3: TGTGCCAGCAGCCTCCAAGCCACTGAAGCTTTCTTT. Translating gives CASSLQATEAFF.

The chain employs TRBV12-5 and TRBJ1-1; D ambiguous. From germline, CDR1 is LGHNT and CDR2 FRNRAP. The CDR3 is made up of 14 amino acids. V dropped 2 bases and J dropped 0 bases, with 7 bases sitting between them. CDR3 sequence (DNA): TGTGCTAGTGGTTTGTGGCCGATGAACACTGAAGCTTTCTTT. Encoded protein: CASGLWPMNTEAFF.

The chain joins TRBV5-1 to TRBJ1-2, with TRBD1 matching over 8 bases. V lost 0 bases, J lost 0 bases, and 4 bases stayed unmatched. The CDR3 sequence is 16 residues long. CDR1 and CDR2 (germline): SGHRS, YFSETQ. CDR3 coding DNA: TGCGCCAGCAGCTTGGAGGGACAGGACACTAACTATGGCTACACCTTC. Protein product: CASSLEGQDTNYGYTF.

The genes are TRBV2 and TRBJ1-2; no clear D. Germline V lookup: CDR1 SNHLY, CDR2 FYNNEI. The CDR3 sequence is 14 residues long. V was trimmed by 7 bases and J by 7 bases, leaving 19 bases between them. CDR3 in DNA: TGTGCCAGCAACGAACAGACTCCCTTTGCTGGCTACACCTTC. Amino acid sequence: CASNEQTPFAGYTF.

The chain combines TRBV19 with TRBJ2-2; no reliable D call. CDR1 is LNHDA and CDR2 is SQIVND in the germline V gene (reference sequence). The ends were cut back, 1 base at V and 2 bases at J, with 11 bases in the middle. The CDR3 is 16 amino acids. CDR3 region: CASSIVPQLNTGELFF. CDR3 nucleotide sequence: TGTGCCAGTAGTATAGTACCACAGTTAAACACCGGGGAGCTGTTTTTT.

This rearrangement joins TRBV6-2 or TRBV6-3 to TRBJ2-7; possibly TRBD2 for D (5 bases). This CDR3 comprises 13 residues. V was pared by 5 bases and J by 3 bases, with 11 bases between. Looked up from germline, CDR1 is MNHEY and CDR2 is SVGEGT. The CDR3: CASSPSTIYEQYF. For the CDR3, the DNA is TGTGCCAGCAGTCCCTCGACTATCTACGAGCAGTACTTC.

This chain links TRBV18 with TRBJ1-2; no definite D call. Trimming took 3 bases from V and 6 from J, leaving 11 bases between them. This CDR3 has 13 residues. Per germline, CDR1 KGHSH and CDR2 LQKENI. CDR3 nucleotide sequence: TGTGCCAGCTCACCGGACCGAGTACATGGCTACACCTTC. It is translated as CASSPDRVHGYTF. Combining the CDR3 with reference TRBV18 and TRBJ1-2 gives the whole variable domain NAGVMQNPRHLVRRRGQEARLRCSPMKGHSHVYWYRQLPEEGLKFMVYLQKENIIDESGMPKERFSAEFPKEGPSILRIQQVVRGDSAAYFCASSPDRVHGYTFGSGTRLTVV.

A single count supports this clone. The chain couples TRBV30 to TRBJ1-2; 7 nucleotides align to TRBD1. The CDR3 is 12 residues long. Germline values: CDR1 GTSNPN, CDR2 SVGIG (reference sequence). DNA for the CDR3: TGTGCTACCGACAGGGACGTCTATGGCTACACCTTC. It encodes CATDRDVYGYTF.

The chain has TRBV28 and TRBJ1-1, with 7 bases lining up with TRBD1. After removal of 6 bases from V and 1 base from J, the junction contained 8 bases not matched to a gene. The CDR3 loop spans 15 amino acids. Per the germline V gene, CDR1 is MDHEN and CDR2 is SYDVKM. Written as DNA, the CDR3 is TGTGCCAGCAGACAGATGGACAGGAGGAACACTGAAGCTTTCTTT. Residues: CASRQMDRRNTEAFF.

Only one count was recorded for this clone. This chain joins TRBV19 and TRBJ1-6, with a weak D call TRBD1 (5 bases). There are 14 residues in the CDR3. V was shortened by 10 bases and J by 3 bases, with 13 bases between the two germline ends. CDR1 and CDR2 from the germline V gene are LNHDA and SQIVND (reference sequence). CDR3 sequence (DNA): TGTGCCACCAGGGCGGAGCTCTATAATTCACCCCTCCACTTT. It specifies CATRAELYNSPLHF.

The chain carries TRBV5-4 and TRBJ1-1; TRBD1 matches 9 bases. The CDR3 is 14 amino acids. Per the germline V gene, CDR1 is SGHNT and CDR2 is YYREEE (reference sequence). The J segment lost 5 bases and the V segment lost 4 bases, leaving 6 bases of the junction unmatched. The CDR3 nucleotides read TGTGCCAGCAGCGGACAGGGGCTGGGGACTGAAGCTTTCTTT. It is translated as CASSGQGLGTEAFF.

CDR3 nucleotides: TGTGCCACCGGGTTGGGCACTGAAGCTTTCTTT. It encodes CATGLGTEAFF. The rearrangement uses TRBV11-2 and TRBJ1-1; D gene unclear. Germline CDR1 is SGHAT and CDR2 is FQNNGV. The V end lost 10 bases, the J end lost 4 bases, and 10 bases lay between the germline ends. CDR3 length: 11 amino acids.

The chain has TRBV3-1 (or the pseudogene TRBV3-2) and TRBJ1-1; a possible D gene is TRBD1 (5 bases). Trimming left V 4 bases short and J 1 base short, with 13 bases between. The CDR3 has 15 residues. The germline CDR1 and CDR2 sequences are LGHDT and YNNKEL (reference sequence). For the CDR3, the DNA is TGTGCCAGCAGCCCGGTAGGGGCACCGAACACTGAAGCTTTCTTT. It yields the protein CASSPVGAPNTEAFF.